These 5 T cell receptor beta chains originate from one sample sequenced in a study of blood T cell repertoires in COVID-19. Generated by immunoSEQ multiplex PCR, the TCRdb table keeps only in-frame clones and is missing some. This sample has some 320,000 clones; 75% to 90% occur once, and the top ten carry around 2%. Input material: PBMCs or T cells enriched from blood (not recorded which). These receptors all come from a woman in her 30s who had been exposed to COVID-19.

The chain uses TRBV5-4 and TRBJ2-2; 7 nucleotides line up with TRBD1. The germline gives CDR1 SGHNT, CDR2 YYREEE (reference sequence). Losses at the gene ends were 0 bases for V and 6 bases for J; bases not matched to a gene: 5. The CDR3 has 15 residues. The CDR3 sequence is CASSLGQGKAGELFF. For the CDR3, the DNA is TGTGCCAGCAGCTTGGGACAGGGAAAAGCCGGGGAGCTGTTTTTT.

This clone was picked up one time. The chain recombines TRBV5-1 with TRBJ2-5, with 7 bases that match TRBD1. With V trimmed by 0 bases and J by 7 bases, 18 bases remained unmatched. The CDR3 length is 18 residues. Germline loops: CDR1 SGHRS, CDR2 YFSETQ. The CDR3 region is CASSLATSDRLRVLTQYF. CDR3 nucleotides: TGCGCCAGCAGCTTGGCGACTTCGGACAGGTTACGTGTGTTGACCCAGTACTTC.

The chain combines TRBV7-2 with TRBJ2-2; TRBD1 is a possible D gene (6 bases). There are 13 residues in the CDR3. Germline V lookup: CDR1 SGHTA, CDR2 FQGNSA. The ends were cut back, 6 bases at V and 5 bases at J, with 10 bases in the middle. The CDR3 DNA reads TGTGCCAGCAGACCAGGGGTTACCGGGGAGCTGTTTTTT. Amino acid sequence: CASRPGVTGELFF.

The chain uses TRBV5-4 and TRBJ1-1; 7 nucleotides line up with TRBD1. The CDR3 covers 16 residues. CDR1 and CDR2 (germline): SGHNT, YYREEE (reference sequence). V shed 4 bases, J shed 1 base, and the junction held 10 bases outside the gene matches. CDR3 DNA sequence: TGTGCCAGCAGCCCAGGGGGGCAGGTTCGGAACACTGAAGCTTTCTTT. Translated: CASSPGGQVRNTEAFF.

V and J are TRBV4-1 and TRBJ1-4, with 10 nucleotides matching TRBD1. Germline V gives CDR1 MGHRA, CDR2 YSYEKL. The ends lost 1 base at V and 8 bases at J; junction bases unmatched: 10. There are 17 residues in the CDR3. This CDR3 is CASSQVTGQGLKEKLFF. DNA for the CDR3: TGCGCCAGCAGCCAAGTCACGGGACAGGGGTTGAAGGAAAAACTGTTTTTT.